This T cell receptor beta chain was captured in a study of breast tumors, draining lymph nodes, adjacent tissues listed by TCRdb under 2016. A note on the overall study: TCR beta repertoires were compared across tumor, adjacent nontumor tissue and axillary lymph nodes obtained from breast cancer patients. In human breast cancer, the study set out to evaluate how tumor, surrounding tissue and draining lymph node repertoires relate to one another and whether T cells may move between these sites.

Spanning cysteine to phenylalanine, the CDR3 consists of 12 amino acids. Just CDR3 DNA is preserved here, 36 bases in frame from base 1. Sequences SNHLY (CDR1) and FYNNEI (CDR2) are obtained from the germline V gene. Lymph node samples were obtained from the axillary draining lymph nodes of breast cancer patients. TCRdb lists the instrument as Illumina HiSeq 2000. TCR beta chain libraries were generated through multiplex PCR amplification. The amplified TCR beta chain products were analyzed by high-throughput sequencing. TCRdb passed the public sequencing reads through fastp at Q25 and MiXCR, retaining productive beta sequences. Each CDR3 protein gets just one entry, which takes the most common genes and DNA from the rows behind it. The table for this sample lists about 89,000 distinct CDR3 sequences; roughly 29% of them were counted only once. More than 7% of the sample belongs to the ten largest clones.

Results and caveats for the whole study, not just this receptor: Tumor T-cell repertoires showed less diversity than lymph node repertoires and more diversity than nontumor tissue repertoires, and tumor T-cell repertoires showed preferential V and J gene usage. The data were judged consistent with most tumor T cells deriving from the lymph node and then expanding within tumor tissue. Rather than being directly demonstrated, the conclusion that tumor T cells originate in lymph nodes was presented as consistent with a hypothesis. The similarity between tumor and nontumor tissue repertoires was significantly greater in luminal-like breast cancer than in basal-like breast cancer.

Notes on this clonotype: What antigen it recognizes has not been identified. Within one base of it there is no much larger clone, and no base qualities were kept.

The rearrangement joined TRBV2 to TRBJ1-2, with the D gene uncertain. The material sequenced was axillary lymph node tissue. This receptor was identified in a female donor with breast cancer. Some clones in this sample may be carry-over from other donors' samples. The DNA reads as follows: TGTGCTAGCCCCAGGTCAAACTATGGCTACACCTTC. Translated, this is CASPRSNYGYTF.